A single sample is the source of the 22 T cell receptor beta chains below, sequenced in a study of shared clonotypes between healthy human individuals (dated by TCRdb to the early 2020s). To prepare the library, the immunoSEQ multiplex PCR assay was applied. Sourced from immuneACCESS, this table was stored by TCRdb with only in-frame sequences that have V and J called. A share of the clones is absent; for the studies checked, an unresolved V gene accounts for under half, and the remainder has no known explanation. In all, the sample holds about 100,000 clones, and almost 70% of those were seen once. Roughly 52% of the sample is in the top ten clones. The sample taken for sequencing was memory CD8+ T cells sorted from blood. The sample's cell subset or site label, in plain terms: CD45RO+ cells pooled with CCR7-negative TemRA cells. These receptors were taken from a man aged 25-45 years in good health.

Regarding this clone: The junction differs from germline at one of its ends, possibly a read error. The chain joins TRBV7-7 to TRBJ2-5; D possibly matches TRBD1 or TRBD2 (5 bases each). The CDR3 spans 15 residues. Per germline, CDR1 SSHAT and CDR2 FNYEAQ (reference sequence). CDR3: CASSNAGTPQETQYF. The CDR3 DNA reads TGTGCTAGCAGCAACGCCGGGACCCCACAAGAGACCCAGTACTTC.

V usage is TRBV10-2 and J usage is TRBJ1-1; D gene uncertain. Deletions cut 2 bases from V and 7 bases from J, with 8 bases between. From germline, CDR1 is WSHSY and CDR2 SAAADI. The CDR3 contains 12 residues. The CDR3 is CASSEGGREAFF. DNA of the CDR3: TGCGCCAGCAGTGAGGGCGGACGTGAAGCTTTCTTT.

This sequence joins TRBV11-2 and TRBJ2-1; no definite D call. Germline CDR1 reads SGHAT; CDR2 reads FQNNGV. This CDR3 has 14 amino acids. The V end was cut by 5 bases, the J end by 3 bases, with 11 bases between. CDR3 sequence reads: CASSPMAGYNEQFF. Written as DNA, the CDR3 is TGTGCCAGCAGCCCTATGGCAGGCTACAATGAGCAGTTCTTC.

In its sample, this clone was seen once. V and J are TRBV10-3 and TRBJ2-6; D gene uncertain. V gave up 5 bases and J gave up 5 bases, with 13 bases separating them. Looked up from germline, CDR1 is ENHRY and CDR2 is SYGVKD. The CDR3 covers 15 residues. CDR3 DNA: TGTGCCATCAGTCCCCTCAGCTGTCGGGCCAACGTCCTGACTTTC. Protein product: CAISPLSCRANVLTF.

This clone showed up just a few times. The chain joins TRBV19 to TRBJ2-7; 8 positions agree with TRBD1. The CDR3 has 15 residues. CDR1 LNHDA and CDR2 SQIVND come from the germline V gene (reference sequence). J gave up 3 bases and V 3 bases, and 7 bases lay outside the gene matches. The CDR3 is CASSISTGDFYEQYF. DNA for the CDR3: TGTGCCAGTAGTATCTCGACAGGGGATTTCTACGAGCAGTACTTC.

The V call is TRBV19, the J call TRBJ1-2; D may be TRBD1 (5 bases). Trimming removed 0 bases from V and 7 bases from J, with 12 bases in between. The CDR3 consists of 14 residues. Per germline, CDR1 LNHDA and CDR2 SQIVND (reference sequence). The CDR3 spells CASSIETGESGYTF. The CDR3 nucleotides read TGTGCCAGTAGTATAGAGACGGGGGAATCTGGCTACACCTTC.

The chain links TRBV15 to TRBJ2-1, with D unclear. There are 17 residues in the CDR3. V was cut by 2 bases and J by 5 bases, with 19 bases left in between. Germline CDR1 is LNHNV and CDR2 is YYDKDF (reference sequence). The CDR3, as DNA: TGTGCCACCAGCAGAACTATCAGTGGATCCTTTGACAATGAGCAGTTCTTC. Protein: CATSRTISGSFDNEQFF. The full variable domain, in which reference TRBV15 and TRBJ2-1 provide the parts outside the CDR3, is DAMVIQNPRYQVTQFGKPVTLSCSQTLNHNVMYWYQQKSSQAPKLLFHYYDKDFNNEADTPDNFQSRRPNTSFCFLDIRSPGLGDTAMYLCATSRTISGSFDNEQFFGPGTRLTVL.

This clone was seen at least ten times. V usage is TRBV15 and J usage is TRBJ1-1, with 8 bases identical to TRBD1. With V trimmed by 3 bases and J by 3 bases, 12 bases remained unmatched. The CDR3 runs to 17 residues. Germline V gene lookup returns CDR1 LNHNV and CDR2 YYDKDF (reference sequence). CDR3 in DNA: TGTGCCACCAGCAGGGTCCGGGACAGGAGGGGGGACACTGAAGCTTTCTTT. Its protein product is CATSRVRDRRGDTEAFF.

The chain is built from TRBV5-4 and TRBJ2-3, with TRBD2 matching over 7 bases. V lost 1 base to trimming and J lost 4 bases; unmatched junction nucleotides: 6. This CDR3 region has 15 residues. Per the germline V gene, CDR1 is SGHNT and CDR2 is YYREEE (reference sequence). The DNA for the CDR3 is TGTGCCAGCAGCTTGAGGGAGGGCCGGGCAGATACGCAGTATTTT. This codes for CASSLREGRADTQYF.

This sequence joins TRBV4-3 and TRBJ2-1; D gene uncertain. The CDR3 is made up of 15 amino acids. Trimming took off 2 bases at V and 4 bases at J, with 12 bases between the two ends. Germline CDR1 is LGHNA and CDR2 is YSLEER. CDR3 protein: CASSQNGQAYNEQFF. The CDR3 nucleotides are TGCGCCAGCAGCCAAAATGGGCAGGCTTACAATGAGCAGTTCTTC.

Concerning this clone itself: The junction does not match germline at one end; this may be a read error. The V gene is TRBV10-3, the J gene TRBJ2-7, with 11 bases identical to TRBD2. This CDR3 has 16 amino acids. CDR1 is ENHRY, CDR2 SYGVKD, per germline. In DNA, the CDR3 is TGTGCCAGCAGTGAAACCGGGACTAGCGGCTCCTACGAGCAGTACTTC. Protein product: CASSETGTSGSYEQYF.

This chain connects TRBV6-4 to TRBJ2-7, with D perhaps matching TRBD1 (5 bases). The germline V gene encodes CDR1 MRHNA and CDR2 SNTAGT. This CDR3 has 12 amino acids. V gave up 10 bases and J gave up 1 base, with 11 bases separating them. The CDR3 is CAIRDLSYEQYF. As DNA, the CDR3 is TGTGCCATCAGGGATCTATCCTACGAGCAGTACTTC.

The chain carries TRBV5-1 and TRBJ2-2; 12 bases are a match to TRBD1. The CDR3 is 19 amino acids. Trimming removed 0 bases from V and 6 bases from J; junction bases left unmatched: 12. CDR1 and CDR2 (germline): SGHRS, YFSETQ. DNA for the CDR3: TGCGCCAGCAGCTTGGCAGGGACAGGGGGCGCGGGACCCCCCGGGGAGCTGTTTTTT. Protein sequence: CASSLAGTGGAGPPGELFF.

J is TRBJ1-1 and V is TRBV5-1, with 7 positions matching TRBD1. The CDR3 loop spans 16 amino acids. Germline V gives CDR1 SGHRS, CDR2 YFSETQ. V was pared by 4 bases and J by 0 bases, with 9 bases of the junction left unmatched. The CDR3 loop is CASSLARQGMNTEAFF. The CDR3 bases are TGCGCCAGCAGCCTTGCCCGACAGGGAATGAACACTGAAGCTTTCTTT.

The genes are TRBV9 and TRBJ2-7; 9 bases line up with TRBD1. After removal of 4 bases from V and 5 bases from J, the junction contained 10 bases not matched to a gene. The CDR3 loop spans 15 amino acids. Per germline, CDR1 SGDLS and CDR2 YYNGEE. The CDR3 is CASSPTGGLSNEQYF. The CDR3 bases are TGTGCCAGCAGCCCAACAGGGGGCCTGAGTAACGAGCAGTACTTC.

V and J are TRBV6-4 and TRBJ2-3; a possible D gene is TRBD1 (6 bases). Germline V CDR1 and CDR2: MRHNA, SNTAGT. Trimming left V 3 bases short and J 2 bases short, with 12 bases between. The CDR3 runs to 15 residues. The DNA of the CDR3 is TGTGCCAGCAGTGATGAGGGGGACCCCACAGATACGCAGTATTTT. It specifies CASSDEGDPTDTQYF.

V gene TRBV28 combines with J gene TRBJ2-7; maybe TRBD1 (6 bases). The germline V gene encodes CDR1 MDHEN and CDR2 SYDVKM. The ends were cut back, 0 bases at V and 1 base at J, with 10 bases in the middle. The length of the CDR3 is 15 residues. The chain's CDR3 is CASSLWGQNSYEQYF. The CDR3 DNA follows: TGTGCCAGCAGTTTATGGGGACAAAATTCCTACGAGCAGTACTTC. The full variable domain, its missing parts supplied by reference TRBV28 and TRBJ2-7, is DVKVTQSSRYLVKRTGEKVFLECVQDMDHENMFWYRQDPGLGLRLIYFSYDVKMKEKGDIPEGYSVSREKKERFSLILESASTNQTSMYLCASSLWGQNSYEQYFGPGTRLTVT.

This rearrangement joins TRBV15 to TRBJ2-4; TRBD2 matches 8 bases. The V and J ends lost 4 bases and 0 bases, in that order; junction bases with no gene match: 5. CDR1 LNHNV and CDR2 YYDKDF come from the germline V gene (reference sequence). This CDR3 region has 16 residues. CDR3 sequence: CATSKKLAEAKNIQYF. Here the CDR3 DNA reads TGTGCCACCAGCAAGAAACTAGCGGAAGCCAAAAACATTCAGTACTTC.

The chain carries TRBV27 and TRBJ1-2; 7 nucleotides match TRBD1. CDR1 and CDR2 (germline): MNHEY, SMNVEV (reference sequence). The CDR3 has 16 amino acids. V lost 4 bases and J lost 7; bases outside the gene matches: 15. CDR3 DNA sequence: TGTGCCAGCAGTTCCTACCCCACAGGGGCTGGGGGTGGCTACACCTTC. Its translation is CASSSYPTGAGGGYTF.

The gene calls are TRBV4-2 and TRBJ1-1, with D perhaps matching TRBD1 (5 bases). CDR3 length: 14 amino acids. CDR1 LGHNA and CDR2 YNFKEQ come from the germline V gene. Trimming took off 4 bases at V and 3 bases at J, with 12 bases between the two ends. CDR3 residues: CASSLRELDTEAFF. The CDR3 DNA reads as TGTGCCAGCAGCCTCAGGGAGCTGGACACTGAAGCTTTCTTT.

The chain carries TRBV11-1 and TRBJ2-7; D is unclear. The CDR3 covers 15 residues. Germline V gene lookup returns CDR1 SGHAT and CDR2 FQDESV (reference sequence). V was pared by 4 bases and J by 5 bases, with 18 bases between. The CDR3 DNA reads TGTGCCAGCAGCTCCCCCCGAGTAGCATTACACGAGCAGTACTTC. Translation gives CASSSPRVALHEQYF.

J is TRBJ1-1 and V is TRBV29-1, with 7 positions matching TRBD1. Germline V CDR1 and CDR2: SQVTM, ANQGSEA. CDR3 length equals 13 residues. V dropped 5 bases and J dropped 5; count of bases not matched to a gene: 8. The CDR3 region has the DNA TGCAGCGTTATCGACAGGGTAAGGACTGAAGCTTTCTTT. Translating gives CSVIDRVRTEAFF.